This is a list of T cell receptor beta chains from one sample in a study of metastatic and nonmetastatic thyroid tumors. With MiXCR, TCRdb called clones anew from the PCR reads. The table records 20,000 to 25,000 clones, around 19% of them present only once. Input material: blood. Receptor source: a female donor with papillary thyroid cancer or a benign thyroid nodule (not recorded which). Some clones in this sample may be carry-over from other donors' samples. Both conserved end residues are part of each CDR3. Fields, in order: V gene, J gene, clone size, D gene, CDR3 DNA, CDR3 protein. The D gene is left open where the match is weak. Clone sizes are given selectively: once, few, many, or a class where the clone is expanded.

>TRBV4-2|TRBJ1-2|many|TRBD1
TGTGCCAGCAGCCAAGATCGTGGTTCGCAGGGGGACTATGGCTACACCTTC
CASSQDRGSQGDYGYTF
>TRBV6-1|TRBJ1-2|few|TRBD1
TGTGCCAGCAGAAGTACGACAGGGAACTATGGCTACACCTTC
CASRSTTGNYGYTF
>TRBV6-1|TRBJ2-1|NA|NA
TGTGCCAGCAGACCCCGGTCTAGCTCCTACAATGACCAGTTCTTC
CASRPRSSSYNDQFF
>TRBV20-1|TRBJ2-1|NA|NA
TGCAGCGGGACCTACAATGAGCAGTTCTTC
CSGTYNEQFF
>TRBV12-3/TRBV12-4|TRBJ2-3|NA|NA
TGTGCCAGCAGTTTAAATCCCCTAGCAGGCACAGATACGCAGTATTTT
CASSLNPLAGTDTQYF
>TRBV11-2|TRBJ1-2|many|NA
TGTGCCAGCAGCTTAGAGGTACGGGCAGACCTCTATGGCTACACCTTC
CASSLEVRADLYGYTF
>TRBV6-4|TRBJ2-7|many|TRBD1
TGTGCCACCATGAAGGACAGGGAAGACGAGCAGTACTTC
CATMKDREDEQYF
>TRBV10-3|TRBJ1-5|many|NA
TGTGCCATCAGTGAGTCCGAGAGAGAGCCCCAGCATTTT
CAISESEREPQHF
>TRBV2|TRBJ1-2|many|NA
TGTGCCAGCACGGCCTCGATTAGCTATGGCTACACCTTC
CASTASISYGYTF
>TRBV11-2|TRBJ1-2|few|NA
TGTGCCAGCAGCCGGGGGGCGGGGTGGCTCTCTGGCTACACCTTC
CASSRGAGWLSGYTF
>TRBV20-1|TRBJ1-1|few|NA
TGCAGTGCTACTCCCGAAATCCCAGGGATGAACACTGAAGCTTTCTTT
CSATPEIPGMNTEAFF
>TRBV30|TRBJ1-2|NA|TRBD1
TGTGCCTGGAGCGTAGACAGGGGGCGGGCGAGTGGCTACACCTTC
CAWSVDRGRASGYTF
>TRBV18|TRBJ2-5|many|NA
TGTGCCAGCTCACCTGTTTCTGGGGAGACCCAGTACTTC
CASSPVSGETQYF
>TRBV28|TRBJ1-5|many|NA
TGTGCCAGCAGTTTATATTGGGCTAATCAGCCCCAGCATTTT
CASSLYWANQPQHF
>TRBV6-1|TRBJ1-5|NA|NA
TGTGCCAGCAGTGACTATCAGCCCCAGCATTTT
CASSDYQPQHF
>TRBV12-3/TRBV12-4|TRBJ2-1|many|NA
TGTGCCAGCAGTTTTAGGGGAAATGAGCAGTTCTTC
CASSFRGNEQFF
>TRBV14|TRBJ2-7|many|NA
TGTGCCAGCAGCCTCGTTGACCTATCCTACGAGCAGTACTTC
CASSLVDLSYEQYF